The rows below give T cell receptor beta chains drawn from one sample of a study of early T cells in non-severe SARS-CoV-2 infection. Each CDR3 protein is one row after TCRdb ran MiXCR on the 5' RACE reads. The table includes around 70,000 distinct CDR3 sequences, roughly an eighth detected once. The sequenced sample was whole blood. These receptors all stem from an adult who was a healthcare worker with PCR-confirmed SARS-CoV-2 infection or an uninfected control (not recorded which). CDR3s leave out the opening cysteine and the closing phenylalanine or tryptophan. Each record gives: V gene, clone size, CDR3 protein. Expanded clones are given a class, and other clones once, few, many or no size at all.

TRBV4-1 . ASSQVGRGKNTIY
TRBV11-2 . ASSFQGGSTHEQY
TRBV11-2 . ASSGGTGGADEQF
TRBV19 . ASSRRAAGTEAF
TRBV6-2/TRBV6-3 . ASSYSGGRAQY
TRBV20-1 . SAPRGAWALNEQF
TRBV21-1 many TSLGEGTDTQY
TRBV28 few ASSSPAQETQY
TRBV11-2 . ASSDPHRVGELF
TRBV11-2 many ASTGLAGEGELF
TRBV12-5 . ASGLVGGLAGGRSDTQY
TRBV2 many ASCAELAGAYEQY
TRBV7-9 . ASSSQGQNTGELF
TRBV7-8 many ASSPRTRGIETQY
TRBV19 . ASSLGQGGAEQY
TRBV19 . ASSWTAGTGGGELF
TRBV29-1 few SVEGQLRPEETQY
TRBV29-1 few SSRRISGSSYNEQF
TRBV7-2 many ASSWRGVGNQPQH
TRBV19 few ASLAGTLGNQPQH
TRBV18 many ASSTRQGWVSPLH
TRBV7-2 . ASSLKDGPYTEAF